One and the same sample provided the 24 T cell receptor beta chains below, sequenced in a study of T cell repertoires in cytomegalovirus infection. The antigens for these receptors are not known. TCRdb reprocessed the reads via MiXCR and lists one record per CDR3 protein. Here the sample spans around 800,000 distinct CDR3 sequences, approximately 32% being singletons. The input for sequencing was cultured CD8+ T cells from PBMCs, taken from culture after CMV antigen stimulation. The source is a human donor in good health (CMV status not recorded). Some clones in this sample may be carry-over from other donors' samples.

The table lists this clonotype with a few counts. V and J are TRBV7-8 and TRBJ2-7, with D unclear. The germline V gene encodes CDR1 SGHVS and CDR2 FQNEAQ. With 3 bases removed from V and 5 bases from J, the gap between germline ends came to 5 bases. The CDR3 spans 11 residues. The CDR3 nucleotides read TGTGCCAGCAGCTTGGTAGACGAGCAGTACTTC. Its translation: CASSLVDEQYF. Full variable domain (remainder filled in from reference TRBV7-8 and TRBJ2-7): GAGVSQSPRYKVAKRGQDVALRCDPISGHVSLFWYQQALGQGPEFLTYFQNEAQLDKSGLPSDRFFAERPEGSVSTLKIQRTQQEDSAVYLCASSLVDEQYFGPGTRLTVT.

This clonotype turned up a few times. V gene TRBV6-1 combines with J gene TRBJ1-1; D is perhaps TRBD1 (5 bases). Germline CDR1 and CDR2: MNHNS and SASEGT. The CDR3 totals 17 residues. Trimming left V 5 bases short and J 0 bases short, with 19 bases between. The CDR3 nucleotides are TGTGCCAGCAGTTACGTAAGGGTGGGGGATATGAACACTGAAGCTTTCTTT. Its protein product is CASSYVRVGDMNTEAFF.

The V call is TRBV6-1, the J call TRBJ1-2, with D maybe TRBD1 (6 bases). The CDR3 covers 15 residues. From germline, CDR1 is MNHNS and CDR2 SASEGT. The ends were cut back, 6 bases at V and 2 bases at J, with 16 bases in the middle. CDR3 nucleotide sequence: TGTGCCAGCAGAGTAAGATTGGACAGAAACTATGGCTACACCTTC. It specifies CASRVRLDRNYGYTF.

This sequence joins TRBV6-2 or TRBV6-3 and TRBJ2-3; D may be TRBD1 (5 bases). The CDR3 sequence is 14 residues long. The V and J ends lost 2 bases and 1 base respectively, with 7 bases between them. The germline V gene has CDR1 MNHEY and CDR2 SVGEGT. The CDR3 DNA follows: TGTGCCAGCAGTTACCTGGGGCGCACAGATACGCAGTATTTT. It yields the protein CASSYLGRTDTQYF.

V gene TRBV12-3 or TRBV12-4 combines with J gene TRBJ2-1; unclear D gene. The CDR3 consists of 15 residues. The germline V and J ends were trimmed by 5 bases and 3 bases, with 14 bases remaining between them. CDR3: CASSPDTKIYNEQFF. The CDR3 DNA reads TGTGCCAGCAGTCCCGACACGAAAATCTACAATGAGCAGTTCTTC.

The chain is built from TRBV19 and TRBJ2-1, with 9 bases fitting TRBD2. The CDR3 is 13 residues long. CDR1 and CDR2 from the germline V gene are LNHDA and SQIVND (reference sequence). V lost 10 bases to trimming and J lost 4 bases; unmatched junction nucleotides: 5. This CDR3 is CATSGEVYNEQFF. The CDR3, as DNA: TGTGCCACTAGCGGGGAGGTGTACAATGAGCAGTTCTTC.

The J gene is TRBJ2-1, the V gene TRBV6-2 or TRBV6-3; 9 nucleotides agree with TRBD2. Germline V CDR1 and CDR2: MNHEY, SVGEGT. The CDR3 is 16 amino acids. The junction had 12 bases not matched to a gene; V was cut back by 8 bases and J by 4 bases. The chain's CDR3 is CASGSRASGAYNEQFF. The CDR3 DNA is TGTGCCAGCGGTTCCCGGGCTAGCGGGGCGTACAATGAGCAGTTCTTC.

This chain links TRBV7-9 with TRBJ1-3, with D possibly matching TRBD1 (5 bases). V gave up 5 bases and J gave up 14 bases, with 13 bases separating them. CDR1 and CDR2 from the germline V gene are SEHNR and FQNEAQ (reference sequence). The CDR3 has 11 amino acids. DNA for the CDR3: TGTGCCAGCAGCACACGGGACGTACTATATTTT. Encoded protein: CASSTRDVLYF.

This clonotype was picked up many times. The chain recombines TRBV7-9 with TRBJ2-4, with 8 nucleotides matching TRBD2. The ends lost 7 bases at V and 1 base at J; junction bases unmatched: 6. This CDR3 region has 15 residues. Germline V gene sequence: CDR1 SEHNR, CDR2 FQNEAQ (reference sequence). The CDR3: CASTISGEAKNIQYF. As DNA, the CDR3 is TGTGCCAGCACCATTAGCGGGGAGGCCAAAAACATTCAGTACTTC.

This clonotype has just a few counts. V is TRBV11-2 and J is TRBJ2-5; TRBD2 agrees at 9 bases. The germline V gene has CDR1 SGHAT and CDR2 FQNNGV. The V segment lost 2 bases and the J segment 1 base; nucleotides outside the gene matches: 8. CDR3 size: 17 residues. In DNA form, the CDR3 reads TGTGCCAGCAGCTTAAGGACCGGCGGGGGGGCCCAAGAGACCCAGTACTTC. This sequence encodes CASSLRTGGGAQETQYF.

This clonotype was seen many times. The chain carries TRBV7-6 and TRBJ2-1, with D unresolved. With 3 bases removed from V and 9 bases from J, the gap between germline ends came to 12 bases. CDR3 size: 13 residues. Germline CDR1 reads SGHVS; CDR2 reads FNYEAQ. CDR3 residues: CASSLEIATEQFF. The CDR3 DNA follows: TGTGCCAGCAGCTTGGAAATAGCCACTGAGCAGTTCTTC.

The table lists this clonotype with many counts. V is TRBV7-8 and J is TRBJ1-2; D is uncertain. The CDR3 totals 15 residues. The ends were cut back, 1 base at V and 2 bases at J, with 11 bases in the middle. Germline assignment: CDR1 SGHVS and CDR2 FQNEAQ. CDR3 region: CASSLEFNGNYGYTF. The DNA of the CDR3 is TGTGCCAGCAGCTTAGAATTTAACGGGAACTATGGCTACACCTTC.

A few counts support this clonotype. The chain is built from TRBV5-4 and TRBJ1-1; 11 nucleotides match TRBD1. In germline, CDR1 is SGHNT, CDR2 YYREEE (reference sequence). The V gene end was trimmed by 4 bases and the J gene end by 11 bases; junction bases not matched to a gene: 7. The CDR3 length is 13 residues. CDR3: CASSPGQGDRAFF. Written as DNA, the CDR3 is TGTGCCAGCAGCCCGGGACAGGGGGATCGGGCTTTCTTT.

In its sample, this clonotype was seen many times. The gene calls are TRBV27 and TRBJ2-1; TRBD2 matches at 12 bases. J gave up 7 bases and V 6 bases, and 4 bases lay outside the gene matches. Germline loops: CDR1 MNHEY, CDR2 SMNVEV (reference sequence). The CDR3 covers 14 residues. The CDR3 DNA reads TGTGCCAGCAGCTCGCTAGCGGGGGGGAATGAGCAGTTCTTC. Translating gives CASSSLAGGNEQFF.

This clonotype was observed a handful of times. V and J are TRBV7-9 and TRBJ2-1; 10 bases are a match to TRBD1. Per the germline V gene, CDR1 is SEHNR and CDR2 is FQNEAQ (reference sequence). V lost 5 bases to trimming and J lost 6 bases; unmatched junction nucleotides: 10. This CDR3 has 16 amino acids. CDR3 nucleotide sequence: TGTGCCAGCAGCCACTGGGACAGGGGCAGGGGCAATGAGCAGTTCTTC. Encoded protein: CASSHWDRGRGNEQFF.

This clonotype has more than one count but fewer than ten. The chain is built from TRBV12-3 or TRBV12-4 and TRBJ2-2; D is perhaps TRBD2 (6 bases). This CDR3 is built from 18 residues. V lost 7 bases and J lost 0, with 21 bases in between. CDR3 sequence reads: CASILVAGRRTNTGELFF. In nucleotides, the CDR3 is TGTGCCAGCATCCTAGTCGCGGGACGCCGCACGAACACCGGGGAGCTGTTTTTT.

This clonotype showed up just a few times. The V and J genes are TRBV6-2 or TRBV6-3 and TRBJ2-6; no reliable D call. From germline, CDR1 is MNHEY and CDR2 SVGEGT. Trimming pared 5 bases from V and 0 bases from J, leaving 8 bases between. The CDR3 loop spans 15 amino acids. The DNA for the CDR3 is TGTGCCAGCAGTCTACAGCCCTCTGGGGCCAACGTCCTGACTTTC. Protein: CASSLQPSGANVLTF.

This clonotype was observed a few times. J is TRBJ2-4 and V is TRBV28; D not resolved. Germline CDR1 MDHEN, CDR2 SYDVKM. V dropped 2 bases and J dropped 0 bases, with 11 bases sitting between them. The CDR3 is 16 amino acids. The CDR3 loop reads CASSLPETLAKNIQYF. The CDR3, as DNA: TGTGCCAGCAGTTTACCGGAGACCCTAGCCAAAAACATTCAGTACTTC.

The chain couples TRBV4-1 to TRBJ2-5, with D unclear. Germline V CDR1 and CDR2: MGHRA, YSYEKL. Trimming took off 2 bases at V and 1 base at J, with 11 bases between the two ends. This CDR3 is 15 amino acids long. The CDR3: CASSQRTDFQETQYF. DNA of the CDR3: TGCGCCAGCAGCCAAAGAACTGACTTCCAAGAGACCCAGTACTTC.

The V gene is TRBV10-3, the J gene TRBJ2-3, with TRBD1 as a possible D gene (6 bases). The CDR3 runs to 16 residues. The V end lost 6 bases, the J end lost 0 bases, and 16 bases lay between the germline ends. Germline-derived CDR1 and CDR2 are ENHRY and SYGVKD. CDR3 sequence reads: CAIRERQETSTDTQYF. DNA of the CDR3: TGTGCCATCAGAGAACGACAGGAGACTAGCACAGATACGCAGTATTTT.

The table lists this clonotype with a few counts. The rearrangement links TRBV11-3 to TRBJ2-2, with D tentatively TRBD2 (6 bases). Trimming pared 5 bases from V and 5 bases from J, leaving 15 bases between. CDR3 length: 15 residues. CDR1 is SGHNT and CDR2 is YENEEA in the germline V gene. In DNA form, the CDR3 reads TGTGCCAGCAGCCAAAGGGCTAGCGAGACCGGGGAGCTGTTTTTT. It translates to CASSQRASETGELFF.

This clonotype was seen ten or more times. The V gene is TRBV7-6, the J gene TRBJ2-1, with 9 bases that match TRBD2. The J segment lost 0 bases and the V segment lost 4 bases, leaving 7 bases of the junction unmatched. This CDR3 spans 17 amino acids. Germline V lookup: CDR1 SGHVS, CDR2 FNYEAQ. The CDR3 nucleotides are TGTGCCAGCAGCTGGACTAGCGCTAGGAGCTCCTACAATGAGCAGTTCTTC. As protein: CASSWTSARSSYNEQFF. Supplemented by reference TRBV7-6 and TRBJ2-1, the full variable domain reads GAGVSQSPRYKVTKRGQDVALRCDPISGHVSLYWYRQALGQGPEFLTYFNYEAQQDKSGLPNDRFSAERPEGSISTLTIQRTEQRDSAMYRCASSWTSARSSYNEQFFGPGTRLTVL.

The table lists this clonotype with a few counts. The gene calls are TRBV12-3 or TRBV12-4 and TRBJ1-1, with 9 bases that match TRBD1. V gave up 8 bases and J gave up 3 bases; unmatched junction bases: 16. The CDR3 extends over 17 amino acids. The CDR3 bases are TGTGCCAGCGGATTTAAAGTACAGGGGGCCAGGGACACTGAAGCTTTCTTT. Its translation: CASGFKVQGARDTEAFF.

Comments on this clonotype: This may arise from a read error, as a much more abundant clone is one base away. V and J are TRBV13 and TRBJ2-1, with 11 bases lining up with TRBD2. V was clipped by 2 bases and J by 9 bases; unmatched bases: 6. Germline V gene sequence: CDR1 PRHDT, CDR2 FYEKMQ (reference sequence). This CDR3 has 15 amino acids. The CDR3 loop is CASSLLAGGPSEQFF. The CDR3 nucleotides are TGTGCCAGCAGCTTATTAGCGGGGGGGCCTTCTGAGCAGTTCTTC. The full variable domain, rest sourced from reference TRBV13 and TRBJ2-1, is AAGVIQSPRHLIKEKRETATLKCYPIPRHDTVYWYQQGPGQDPQFLISFYEKMQSDKGSIPDRFSAQQFSDYHSELNMSSLELGDSALYFCASSLLAGGPSEQFFGPGTRLTVL.